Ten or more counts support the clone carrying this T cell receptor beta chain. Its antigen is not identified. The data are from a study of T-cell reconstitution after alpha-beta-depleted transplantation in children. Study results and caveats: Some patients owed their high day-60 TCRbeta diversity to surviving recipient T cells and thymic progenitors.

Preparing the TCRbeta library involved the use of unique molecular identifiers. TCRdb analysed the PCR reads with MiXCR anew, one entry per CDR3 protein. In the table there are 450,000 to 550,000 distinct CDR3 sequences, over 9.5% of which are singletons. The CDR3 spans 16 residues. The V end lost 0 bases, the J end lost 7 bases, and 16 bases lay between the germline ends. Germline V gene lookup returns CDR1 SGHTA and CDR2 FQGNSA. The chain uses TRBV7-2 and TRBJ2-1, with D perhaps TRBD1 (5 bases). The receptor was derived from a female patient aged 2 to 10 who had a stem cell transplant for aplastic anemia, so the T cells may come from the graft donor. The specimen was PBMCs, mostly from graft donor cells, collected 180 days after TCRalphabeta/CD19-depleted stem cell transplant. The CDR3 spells CASSLAPSRARNEQFF. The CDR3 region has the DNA TGTGCCAGCAGCTTAGCGCCGTCCAGGGCGAGGAATGAGCAGTTCTTC.